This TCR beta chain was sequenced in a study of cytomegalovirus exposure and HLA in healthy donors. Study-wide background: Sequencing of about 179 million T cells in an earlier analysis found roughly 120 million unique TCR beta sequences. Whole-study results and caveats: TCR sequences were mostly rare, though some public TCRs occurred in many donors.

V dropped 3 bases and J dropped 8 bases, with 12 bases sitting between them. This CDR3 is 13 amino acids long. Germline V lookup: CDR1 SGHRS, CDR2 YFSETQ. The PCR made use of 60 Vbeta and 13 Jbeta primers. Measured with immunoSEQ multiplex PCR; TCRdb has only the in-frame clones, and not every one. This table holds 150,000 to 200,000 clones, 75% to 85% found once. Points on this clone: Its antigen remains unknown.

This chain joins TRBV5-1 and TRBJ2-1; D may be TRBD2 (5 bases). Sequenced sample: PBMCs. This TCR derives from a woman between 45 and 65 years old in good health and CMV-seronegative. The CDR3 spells CASSSEVAYEQFF. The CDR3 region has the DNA TGCGCCAGCAGCTCGGAGGTTGCCTATGAGCAGTTCTTC.